What follows are 8 T cell receptor beta chains derived from one specimen sequenced in a study of molecular identifiers for immune sequencing clone quantification. One entry per CDR3 protein, called by TCRdb with MiXCR from the PCR reads. The sample gives 460,000 or so distinct CDR3 sequences, roughly 25% of which show up once; over 0.6% is in the top ten. Sequenced input: naive CD8+ T cells from blood, with Jurkat cell RNA spiked in. Subset in this sample: FACS-sorted CD8+CD4-CCR7+CD45RA+ naive T cells. The receptors were gathered from a human donor in good health. Some libraries in this study had Jurkat cell RNA spiked in.

The CDR3 spells CASSIDSGTGFLSYEQYF. The CDR3 DNA reads TGTGCCAGTAGTATAGATTCCGGGACAGGGTTCCTCTCCTACGAGCAGTACTTC. This sequence joins TRBV19 and TRBJ2-7, with 9 bases lining up with TRBD1. The CDR3 contains 18 residues. Germline values: CDR1 LNHDA, CDR2 SQIVND (reference sequence). V was pared by 0 bases and J by 0 bases, with 9 bases of the junction left unmatched.

This clonotype came up many times. This chain uses TRBV20-1 with TRBJ2-5; no reliable D call. There are 13 residues in the CDR3. Germline CDR1 reads DFQATT; CDR2 reads SNEGSKA (reference sequence). V was trimmed by 4 bases and J by 1 base, leaving 10 bases between them. In nucleotides, the CDR3 is TGCAGTGCTAATCCTGTATTCCAAGAGACCCAGTACTTC. This gives the protein CSANPVFQETQYF.

To note about this clonotype: The junction and the germline gene differ at one end; a read error may be behind it. V is TRBV6-1 and J is TRBJ2-3, with D perhaps TRBD2 (6 bases). The CDR3 covers 16 residues. Per germline, CDR1 MNHNS and CDR2 SASEGT. CDR3 protein: CTSSVFWAGSTDTQYF. The CDR3 DNA is TGTACCAGCAGTGTGTTCTGGGCGGGGTCCACAGATACGCAGTATTTT.

This clonotype was counted only a few times. This chain's CDR3 is CSARLSGTSGQPQHF. Here the CDR3 DNA reads TGCAGTGCTAGGTTATCCGGGACGAGTGGTCAGCCCCAGCATTTT. The chain uses TRBV20-1 and TRBJ1-5; the D gene is possibly TRBD1 (5 bases). The ends were cut back, 3 bases at V and 6 bases at J, with 18 bases in the middle. The CDR3 spans 15 residues. From germline, CDR1 is DFQATT and CDR2 SNEGSKA (reference sequence).

In its sample, this clonotype was seen many times. This chain joins TRBV4-3 and TRBJ2-1, with D maybe TRBD2 (5 bases). The V gene's germline CDR1 is LGHNA and CDR2 YSLEER. There are 13 residues in the CDR3. Between the trimmed V and J ends, which lost 0 bases and 8 bases, there was a span of 8 bases. CDR3 nucleotide sequence: TGCGCCAGCAGCCAAGATCTAGCCCATGAGCAGTTCTTC. Protein sequence: CASSQDLAHEQFF.

The J gene is TRBJ2-7, the V gene TRBV20-1, with D perhaps matching TRBD1 or TRBD2 (5 bases each). This CDR3 has 17 amino acids. The germline V gene has CDR1 DFQATT and CDR2 SNEGSKA (reference sequence). V lost 0 bases and J 2 bases, leaving 20 bases between the germline ends. CDR3 sequence: CSARDGGGRSSPYEQYF. In DNA, the CDR3 is TGCAGTGCTAGAGATGGGGGTGGGCGTTCTTCCCCCTACGAGCAGTACTTC.

The chain employs TRBV27 and TRBJ1-1; D call uncertain. The CDR3 contains 13 residues. Per the germline V gene, CDR1 is MNHEY and CDR2 is SMNVEV (reference sequence). The V gene lost 7 bases and the J gene lost 0 bases, with 9 bases spanning the gap. The CDR3 bases are TGTGCCAGCACTAACAGCATGAACACTGAAGCTTTCTTT. Translating it yields CASTNSMNTEAFF.

This clonotype has at least ten counts. The chain recombines TRBV7-9 with TRBJ1-2; the D gene is possibly TRBD1 (5 bases). The CDR3 length is 14 residues. V was pared by 5 bases and J by 0 bases, with 10 bases between. Germline lookup yields CDR1 SEHNR and CDR2 FQNEAQ (reference sequence). The chain's CDR3 is CASSPTETNYGYTF. The DNA for the CDR3 is TGTGCCAGCAGCCCGACAGAAACTAACTATGGCTACACCTTC.